This TCR beta chain was sequenced during a study of PD-1 blockade in classical Hodgkin lymphoma. Looked up from germline, CDR1 is KGHSH and CDR2 is LQKENI. The CDR3 covers 14 residues. Trimming cost V 3 bases and J 1 base; bases outside gene matches: 3. TCRdb's copy holds only in-frame clones and misses some; the assay was immunoSEQ multiplex PCR. This table has 120,000 to 150,000 clones, 78% appearing once. With no exception, relapse followed autologous stem cell transplantation in all patients, and brentuximab vedotin exposure varied. Whole-study findings and limits: Unlike CD8+ TCR diversity, which did not rise significantly by C4D1, CD4+ TCR diversity did.

Regarding this clone: Its antigen is not identified.

This TCR derives from a human donor with classical Hodgkin lymphoma. The chain uses TRBV18 and TRBJ2-7; TRBD1 agrees at 7 bases. The specimen comprised peripheral blood mononuclear cells (PBMCs), sampled before the second cycle of nivolumab. The CDR3 DNA follows: TGTGCCAGCTCACCCGGGACAGCTTCCTACGAGCAGTACTTC. Protein sequence: CASSPGTASYEQYF.